One and the same sample provided the 29 T cell receptor beta chains below, sequenced in a study of PD-1 blockade in classical Hodgkin lymphoma. Each patient relapsed following autologous stem cell transplantation, and prior brentuximab vedotin exposure differed. Only in-frame clones appear in the TCRdb table, and some are missing; sequencing was by immunoSEQ multiplex PCR. The table includes some 41,000 clones, around nine tenths detected once. Sequenced here: peripheral blood mononuclear cells (PBMCs), sampled before the second cycle of nivolumab. These receptors were taken from a human donor with classical Hodgkin lymphoma.

The V gene is TRBV19, the J gene TRBJ2-5, with D unclear. Looked up from germline, CDR1 is LNHDA and CDR2 is SQIVND (reference sequence). V was trimmed by 2 bases and J by 7 bases, leaving 8 bases between them. The CDR3 is 12 residues long. CDR3 loop: CASSISSGTQYF. In DNA form, the CDR3 reads TGTGCCAGTAGTATATCGTCGGGGACCCAGTACTTC.

V usage is TRBV5-1 and J usage is TRBJ2-7; D might be TRBD1 (5 bases). V was shortened by 6 bases and J by 2 bases, with 18 bases between the two germline ends. The CDR3 consists of 15 residues. From germline, CDR1 is SGHRS and CDR2 YFSETQ. Here the CDR3 reads CASNSLGRTAYEQYF. The CDR3 nucleotides read TGCGCCAGCAACAGCTTGGGGCGGACGGCCTACGAGCAGTACTTC.

Only one count was recorded for this clone. The genes are TRBV5-1 and TRBJ2-2; no firm D call. This CDR3 comprises 15 residues. CDR1 and CDR2 (germline): SGHRS, YFSETQ. V shed 4 bases and J shed 1 base, with 11 bases lying between them. CDR3 in amino acids: CASSPGSLNTGELFF. CDR3 bases: TGCGCCAGCAGCCCGGGTTCACTGAACACCGGGGAGCTGTTTTTT.

V is TRBV11-3 and J is TRBJ2-7, with 7 bases fitting TRBD1. Germline V gene lookup returns CDR1 SGHNT and CDR2 YENEEA. This CDR3 has 16 amino acids. V was clipped by 1 base and J by 5 bases; unmatched bases: 11. The CDR3 region is CASSLGMYRGTDEQYF. The CDR3 DNA sequence: TGTGCCAGCAGCTTAGGAATGTACAGGGGAACAGACGAGCAGTACTTC.

The chain recombines TRBV29-1 with TRBJ1-1; weak D call: TRBD1 (5 bases). The CDR3 is 13 amino acids. V was shortened by 7 bases and J by 1 base, with 13 bases between the two germline ends. The germline V gene has CDR1 SQVTM and CDR2 ANQGSEA. In DNA form, the CDR3 reads TGCAGCGCTCCGGGACCCAGGAACACTGAAGCTTTCTTT. Residues: CSAPGPRNTEAFF.

This clone was counted between two and nine times. V and J are TRBV7-3 and TRBJ1-1; D unresolved. The CDR3 is made up of 13 amino acids. Germline assignment: CDR1 SGHTA and CDR2 FQGTGA. V was pared by 2 bases and J by 6 bases, with 10 bases between. The CDR3 reads CASSLESIAEAFF. DNA of the CDR3: TGTGCCAGCAGCTTAGAGTCGATAGCTGAAGCTTTCTTT.

V and J are TRBV5-1 and TRBJ2-7; D is unresolved. Trimming stripped 1 base from V and 2 bases from J, with 7 bases between. CDR3 length: 13 amino acids. Per germline, CDR1 SGHRS and CDR2 YFSETQ. The DNA of the CDR3 is TGCGCCAGCAGCTTGCAGGACCCCTACGAGCAGTACTTC. This sequence encodes CASSLQDPYEQYF.

The genes are TRBV11-3 and TRBJ2-3, with 7 bases lining up with TRBD2. V lost 3 bases to trimming and J lost 4 bases; unmatched junction nucleotides: 7. The CDR3 contains 15 residues. Germline V gives CDR1 SGHNT, CDR2 YENEEA. This chain's CDR3 is CASSFPGLLADTQYF. CDR3 coding DNA: TGTGCCAGCAGCTTCCCGGGACTACTAGCAGATACGCAGTATTTT.

This chain connects TRBV9 to TRBJ2-7; D tentatively fits TRBD1 or TRBD2 (5 bases each). The CDR3 is 14 residues long. V lost 2 bases, J lost 1 base, and 10 bases lay in between. Germline CDR1 and CDR2: SGDLS and YYNGEE. CDR3 amino acids: CASSVEGKSYEQYF. CDR3 nucleotide sequence: TGTGCCAGCAGCGTTGAGGGGAAATCCTACGAGCAGTACTTC.

The V and J genes are TRBV18 and TRBJ1-4; TRBD1 is a possible D gene (5 bases). CDR1 and CDR2 (germline): KGHSH, LQKENI. The length of the CDR3 is 14 residues. The V and J ends lost 4 bases and 11 bases respectively, with 17 bases between them. The CDR3 region is CASSLPSGTRKLFF. The CDR3 DNA sequence: TGTGCCAGCTCACTCCCCTCCGGGACGCGGAAACTGTTTTTT.

A remark on this clone: Other DNA sequences from this sample encode an identical CDR3 as well. CDR3 DNA: TGTGCCAGCAGGTACGGGGGGAGCTATGGCTACACCTTC. Its translation: CASRYGGSYGYTF. This chain joins TRBV7-9 and TRBJ1-2, with a possible D match to TRBD1 (5 bases). CDR1 and CDR2 from the germline V gene are SEHNR and FQNEAQ (reference sequence). The V end was cut by 6 bases, the J end by 4 bases, with 12 bases between. This CDR3 is built from 13 residues.

This clone was detected only once. V usage is TRBV18 and J usage is TRBJ2-7; 7 bases fit TRBD1. This CDR3 is built from 14 residues. Germline V gene data show CDR1 as KGHSH and CDR2 as LQKENI. The ends lost 5 bases at V and 1 base at J; junction bases unmatched: 5. CDR3 protein: CASSTGQKSYEQYF. In nucleotides, the CDR3 is TGTGCCAGCTCAACGGGACAGAAATCCTACGAGCAGTACTTC.

This chain links TRBV6-5 with TRBJ2-1; no reliable D call. Germline V gene sequence: CDR1 MNHEY, CDR2 SVGAGI. CDR3 size: 13 residues. V gave up 8 bases and J gave up 0 bases, with 8 bases separating them. The CDR3 is CASGSSSYNEQFF. In DNA form, the CDR3 reads TGTGCCAGCGGTTCCAGCTCCTACAATGAGCAGTTCTTC.

The V and J genes are TRBV6-6 and TRBJ1-3; D uncertain. The CDR3 has 12 residues. Germline V lookup: CDR1 MNHNY, CDR2 SVGAGI (reference sequence). Trimming took 5 bases from V and 4 from J, leaving 6 bases between them. CDR3 protein: CASSNQGNTIYF. DNA for the CDR3: TGTGCCAGCAGTAACCAAGGAAACACCATATATTTT.

The chain uses TRBV7-3 and TRBJ1-2, with a possible D match to TRBD1 (6 bases). The V and J ends lost 0 bases and 8 bases respectively, with 7 bases between them. Germline values: CDR1 SGHTA, CDR2 FQGTGA. The CDR3 has 12 amino acids. The CDR3 protein is CASSLTGQGYTF. CDR3 nucleotide sequence: TGTGCCAGCAGCTTAACAGGACAGGGCTACACCTTC.

The chain is built from TRBV29-1 and TRBJ1-2; D might be TRBD1 (6 bases). Germline assignment: CDR1 SQVTM and CDR2 ANQGSEA. The CDR3 runs to 14 residues. The V end lost 0 bases, the J end lost 4 bases, and 12 bases lay between the germline ends. CDR3 bases: TGCAGCGTTGAAGAGGACGAGGGGGTCTATGGCTACACCTTC. Translating gives CSVEEDEGVYGYTF.

The rearrangement links TRBV4-1 to TRBJ2-7; TRBD1 matches at 7 bases. V lost 2 bases, J lost 3 bases, and 7 bases stayed unmatched. The CDR3 is 15 residues long. Per germline, CDR1 MGHRA and CDR2 YSYEKL. The DNA for the CDR3 is TGCGCCAGCAGCCAACCTGGGACAGCTTACTACGAGCAGTACTTC. This gives the protein CASSQPGTAYYEQYF.

The sample holds one count of this clone. The chain couples TRBV6-4 to TRBJ2-7; perhaps TRBD1 as D (5 bases). The CDR3 has 17 residues. V was cut by 0 bases and J by 1 base, with 16 bases left in between. CDR1 and CDR2 (germline): MRHNA, SNTAGT. CDR3 loop: CASSDSSEAGISYEQYF. CDR3 DNA: TGTGCCAGCAGTGACTCGAGCGAGGCAGGGATTTCCTACGAGCAGTACTTC.

The rearrangement links TRBV10-3 to TRBJ2-1; 9 bases are a match to TRBD2. V shed 6 bases, J shed 6 bases, and the junction held 12 bases outside the gene matches. Germline CDR1 ENHRY, CDR2 SYGVKD. The CDR3 length is 16 residues. The CDR3 loop is CAISPNSGSRTNEQFF. The CDR3 DNA is TGTGCCATCAGCCCCAATAGCGGGAGCCGTACCAATGAGCAGTTCTTC.

CDR3 protein: CASSLRVRDRVSYEQYF. In DNA, the CDR3 is TGTGCCAGCAGCTTACGTGTCCGGGACAGGGTCTCCTACGAGCAGTACTTC. The V gene is TRBV11-2, the J gene TRBJ2-7; 9 nucleotides line up with TRBD1. The length of the CDR3 is 17 residues. J lost 0 bases, V lost 2 bases, and 8 bases had no gene match. Germline V gives CDR1 SGHAT, CDR2 FQNNGV.

The chain is built from TRBV7-9 and TRBJ1-5, with D possibly TRBD1 on 5 matching bases. CDR3 size: 13 residues. Germline CDR1 SEHNR, CDR2 FQNEAQ (reference sequence). The V end was cut by 6 bases, the J end by 11 bases, with 17 bases between. The CDR3, as DNA: TGTGCCAGCAGTTTTCTGGGGGATAGGACCCAGCATTTT. As protein: CASSFLGDRTQHF.

This rearrangement joins TRBV10-3 to TRBJ1-3; 9 nucleotides match TRBD1. Per germline, CDR1 ENHRY and CDR2 SYGVKD. V lost 4 bases, J lost 2 bases, and 3 bases stayed unmatched. The CDR3 loop spans 15 amino acids. The CDR3 reads CAISGDRVTGNTIYF. The CDR3 DNA reads as TGTGCCATCAGTGGGGACAGGGTGACTGGAAACACCATATATTTT.

Here the CDR3 DNA reads TGTGCCAGCAGCTTCCCAGGACCAAATGAAGCTTTCTTT. Translating it yields CASSFPGPNEAFF. The J gene is TRBJ1-1, the V gene TRBV5-5; no firm D call. The V and J ends lost 2 bases and 7 bases respectively, with 12 bases between them. The CDR3 totals 13 residues. The germline gives CDR1 SGHKS, CDR2 YYEKEE (reference sequence).

The chain carries TRBV2 and TRBJ2-3; TRBD1 aligns across 7 bases. Germline V gene lookup returns CDR1 SNHLY and CDR2 FYNNEI. The V segment lost 6 bases and the J segment 4 bases; nucleotides outside the gene matches: 10. There are 15 residues in the CDR3. Here the CDR3 DNA reads TGTGCCAGCAGCCTCCGGGACAGTGATCCAGATACGCAGTATTTT. Amino acids: CASSLRDSDPDTQYF.

V is TRBV19 and J is TRBJ1-4; the match to TRBD1 covers 8 bases. Trimming cost V 4 bases and J 0 bases; bases outside gene matches: 1. This CDR3 contains 15 residues. Germline CDR1 reads LNHDA; CDR2 reads SQIVND (reference sequence). This CDR3 is CASSKTGATNEKLFF. In DNA, the CDR3 is TGTGCCAGTAGTAAGACAGGGGCAACTAATGAAAAACTGTTTTTT.

This sequence joins TRBV25-1 and TRBJ1-4, with D perhaps matching TRBD1 (5 bases). V lost 0 bases and J lost 0, with 14 bases in between. CDR1 is MGHDK and CDR2 is SYGVNS in the germline V gene. The CDR3 consists of 18 residues. CDR3 region: CASSEYTGDRSTNEKLFF. The DNA for the CDR3 is TGTGCCAGCAGTGAATATACGGGGGACCGATCAACTAATGAAAAACTGTTTTTT.

This sequence joins TRBV19 and TRBJ2-6; D gene ambiguous. V lost 3 bases, J lost 2 bases, and 8 bases lay in between. CDR3 length: 15 amino acids. Germline V lookup: CDR1 LNHDA, CDR2 SQIVND (reference sequence). CDR3 region: CASSIQATGANVLTF. For the CDR3, the DNA is TGTGCCAGTAGTATCCAGGCTACTGGGGCCAACGTCCTGACTTTC.

CDR3 protein: CASSEAQETQYF. The CDR3 bases are TGTGCCAGCAGTGAAGCTCAAGAGACCCAGTACTTC. The J gene is TRBJ2-5, the V gene TRBV2; D remains unclear. The V end was cut by 0 bases, the J end by 2 bases, with 1 base between. The CDR3 is 12 residues long. CDR1 and CDR2 (germline): SNHLY, FYNNEI.

The genes are TRBV28 and TRBJ1-5; D perhaps matches TRBD1 (6 bases). V was shortened by 8 bases and J by 7 bases, with 21 bases between the two germline ends. CDR3 length equals 15 residues. CDR1 and CDR2 from the germline V gene are MDHEN and SYDVKM. The CDR3 spells CASRWGQYSLQPQHF. CDR3 DNA sequence: TGTGCCAGCCGCTGGGGGCAATACAGTTTACAGCCCCAGCATTTT.